This T cell receptor (beta chain) was identified in a study of control samples from healthy donors and cancer patients. The CDR3 is made up of 14 amino acids. Germline V gene lookup returns CDR1 MNHEY and CDR2 SVGAGI. The V segment lost 6 bases and the J segment 6 bases; nucleotides outside the gene matches: 7. Using immunoSEQ multiplex PCR, the repertoire was profiled, and TCRdb retains in-frame clones only, with some absent. Found here are fewer than 150,000 clones, 75% to 95% of them singletons; the top ten hold roughly 8.7%. The chain recombines TRBV6-5 with TRBJ2-5; 10 bases map to TRBD1. The sequenced sample consisted of blood. This clonotype originated in a man between 18 and 29 years old in good health. CDR3 sequence: CASRRQGAVKTQYF. The CDR3 DNA reads TGTGCCAGCAGACGACAGGGGGCGGTAAAGACCCAGTACTTC.